These T cell receptor beta chains were read from a single sample in a study of T cell changes during pregnancy in multiple sclerosis. The method was immunoSEQ multiplex PCR; TCRdb's version includes in-frame clones alone and lacks a portion of them. The table has around 69,000 clones, about 90% seen once; the top ten hold under 2.5%. The material was peripheral blood, obtained in the first trimester of pregnancy. Every receptor here comes from a female donor with multiple sclerosis, enrolled in a pregnancy study. The CDR3 runs from the conserved cysteine through the conserved F or W. Each record gives: V gene, CDR3 length, clone size, D gene, J gene, CDR3 protein, CDR3 DNA. A D gene is named only where the DNA matches it firmly. Some rows mark clone size as missing; the rest say once, few, many or name a class of expanded clone.

>TRBV2|15|NA|NA|TRBJ1-1
CASRGQLVSSLKAFF
TGTGCCAGCAGGGGACAATTGGTTTCCTCCCTCAAAGCTTTCTTT
>TRBV25-1|14|NA|TRBD1|TRBJ2-1
CASSNRGRNNEQFF
TGTGCCAGCAGTAACAGGGGGCGGAACAATGAGCAGTTCTTC
>TRBV30|14|NA|TRBD2|TRBJ2-2
CAWDSGRDTGELFF
TGTGCCTGGGATAGCGGGAGGGATACCGGGGAGCTGTTTTTT
>TRBV9|17|NA|TRBD2|TRBJ2-1
CASSVEGLAGVRDEQFF
TGTGCCAGCAGCGTAGAGGGACTAGCGGGAGTTCGTGATGAGCAGTTCTTC
>TRBV28|16|NA|TRBD2|TRBJ2-7
CASSFPTSGRRYEQYF
TGTGCCAGCAGTTTCCCGACTAGCGGGAGACGTTACGAGCAGTACTTC
>TRBV4-2|16|NA|NA|TRBJ2-3
CASTEGVGGVTDTQYF
TGTGCCAGCACCGAGGGAGTGGGAGGTGTCACAGATACGCAGTATTTT
>TRBV4-1|21|NA|TRBD2|TRBJ2-4
CASSQVDVSRLAEAGKNIQYF
TGCGCCAGCAGCCAAGTCGATGTCTCAAGGCTAGCGGAGGCGGGCAAAAACATTCAGTACTTC
>TRBV6-4|12|NA|NA|TRBJ2-1
CASSDGDSRVFF
TGTGCCAGCAGTGACGGTGACTCCAGGGTGTTCTTC
>TRBV6-5|14|NA|TRBD2|TRBJ2-1
CASSLGRPTNEQFF
TGTGCCAGCAGTCTCGGGAGGCCAACGAATGAGCAGTTCTTC
>TRBV4-3|16|NA|NA|TRBJ1-2
CASSRDILLEGYGYTF
TGCGCCAGCAGCCGGGACATCCTCCTAGAGGGTTATGGCTACACCTTC
>TRBV4-3|15|once|TRBD1|TRBJ2-7
CASSQGGQGFDEQYF
TGCGCCAGCAGCCAAGGGGGACAGGGTTTCGACGAGCAGTACTTC
>TRBV25-1|15|NA|NA|TRBJ2-5
CASSAPRGRDETQYF
TGTGCCAGCAGTGCCCCTAGGGGGAGGGACGAGACCCAGTACTTC
>TRBV19|17|NA|NA|TRBJ2-1
CASSIDPAYLRDGEQFF
TGTGCCAGTAGTATAGATCCTGCCTACCTCAGGGATGGTGAGCAGTTCTTC
>TRBV18|14|NA|TRBD1|TRBJ2-2
CASSRQGSTGELFF
TGTGCCAGCTCACGACAGGGTTCAACCGGGGAGCTGTTTTTT
>TRBV21-1|15|once|NA|TRBJ2-7
CASRRGPTYFYEQYF
TGTGCCAGCAGAAGGGGCCCGACTTACTTCTACGAGCAGTACTTC
>TRBV9|17|NA|TRBD2|TRBJ2-2
CASTPGAGGINTGELFF
TGTGCCAGCACCCCGGGGGCGGGAGGAATAAACACCGGGGAGCTGTTTTTT
>TRBV18|17|once|NA|TRBJ1-1
CASSPKTGGGGSTEAFF
TGTGCCAGCTCACCAAAAACGGGGGGCGGAGGGAGCACTGAAGCTTTCTTT
>TRBV7-9|14|NA|NA|TRBJ2-5
CASSLGTDQETQYF
TGTGCCAGCAGCTTAGGGACAGACCAAGAGACCCAGTACTTC
>TRBV19|14|NA|NA|TRBJ1-1
CASSTTVMNTEAFF
TGTGCCAGTAGTACGACAGTCATGAACACTGAAGCTTTCTTT
>TRBV7-9|15|NA|NA|TRBJ2-6
CASVKGQSGANVLTF
TGTGCCAGCGTGAAAGGACAGTCTGGGGCCAACGTCCTGACTTTC
>TRBV11-2|16|NA|TRBD2|TRBJ2-2
CASSPASGRKTGELFF
TGTGCCAGCAGCCCCGCTAGCGGGAGGAAAACCGGGGAGCTGTTTTTT
>TRBV29-1|14|few|TRBD1|TRBJ2-2
CSVAQGVGTGELFF
TGCAGCGTTGCCCAGGGGGTGGGCACCGGGGAGCTGTTTTTT
>TRBV19|14|NA|TRBD1|TRBJ2-2
CASLNRGDTGELFF
TGTGCCAGTCTTAACAGGGGAGACACCGGGGAGCTGTTTTTT
>TRBV11-1|15|few|TRBD1|TRBJ1-1
CASSVVRGRNTEAFF
TGTGCCAGCAGCGTGGTAAGGGGGCGGAACACTGAAGCTTTCTTT
>TRBV5-1|17|once|TRBD1|TRBJ2-7
CASSFQPPRDRGSEQYF
TGCGCCAGCAGCTTCCAGCCGCCCCGGGACAGGGGTTCCGAGCAGTACTTC
>TRBV4-3|15|NA|NA|TRBJ2-7
CASSQDRFGVYEQYF
TGCGCCAGCAGCCAAGATAGGTTCGGGGTCTACGAGCAGTACTTC
>TRBV6-5|14|NA|TRBD2|TRBJ2-1
CASNSGRAYNEQFF
TGTGCCAGCAATAGCGGGAGGGCCTACAATGAGCAGTTCTTC
>TRBV28|12|NA|TRBD1|TRBJ1-2
CASWTGAYGYTF
TGTGCCAGTTGGACAGGGGCCTATGGCTACACCTTC
>TRBV20-1|11|NA|NA|TRBJ2-5
CSARGGQTQYF
TGCAGTGCTCGGGGAGGCCAGACCCAGTACTTC
>TRBV9|14|NA|TRBD1|TRBJ1-5
CASSVGDRNQPQHF
TGTGCCAGCAGCGTAGGGGACAGAAATCAGCCCCAGCATTTT
>TRBV13|15|NA|TRBD2|TRBJ2-1
CASSTSGRGGGEQFF
TGTGCCAGCAGCACAAGCGGGAGGGGGGGCGGTGAGCAGTTCTTC
>TRBV30|15|NA|NA|TRBJ2-2
CAWSVGGRNTGELFF
TGTGCCTGGAGTGTAGGAGGACGCAACACCGGGGAGCTGTTTTTT
>TRBV7-3|17|NA|TRBD2|TRBJ2-1
CASSPRTSGNSYNEQFF
TGTGCCAGCAGCCCCCGGACTAGCGGGAACTCCTACAATGAGCAGTTCTTC
>TRBV9|14|NA|NA|TRBJ2-7
CASSVGSDPYEQYF
TGTGCCAGCAGCGTCGGGTCAGACCCCTACGAGCAGTACTTC
>TRBV5-1|15|NA|TRBD1|TRBJ2-5
CASSFSGTDQETQYF
TGCGCCAGCAGCTTCTCCGGGACAGACCAAGAGACCCAGTACTTC
>TRBV30|12|NA|NA|TRBJ1-2
CAWSAPVAGYTF
TGTGCCTGGAGTGCCCCCGTGGCTGGCTACACCTTC
>TRBV9|16|NA|NA|TRBJ2-1
CASSPSQHAGKNEQFF
TGTGCCAGCAGCCCCTCACAGCATGCGGGAAAAAATGAGCAGTTCTTC
>TRBV27|15|once|NA|TRBJ2-5
CASSLSRVRAETQYF
TGTGCCAGCAGTTTATCGAGGGTGAGGGCAGAGACCCAGTACTTC
>TRBV5-1|14|NA|NA|TRBJ2-7
CASSPDGQPWEQYF
TGCGCCAGCAGCCCCGACGGACAGCCTTGGGAGCAGTACTTC
>TRBV2|13|few|NA|TRBJ2-1
CASSDTGSNEQFF
TGTGCCAGCAGTGATACGGGTTCCAATGAGCAGTTCTTC
>TRBV14|17|NA|NA|TRBJ2-1
CASSPQGTRYRYSEQFF
TGTGCCAGCAGCCCGCAGGGAACTCGATACCGGTACAGTGAGCAGTTCTTC
>TRBV4-2|19|NA|TRBD2|TRBJ2-2
CASSQDSTSGRANTGELFF
TGTGCCAGCAGCCAAGATTCGACTAGCGGGAGGGCGAACACCGGGGAGCTGTTTTTT
>TRBV11-3|15|NA|NA|TRBJ2-5
CASSPRSGTGETQYF
TGTGCCAGCAGCCCCCGGTCCGGGACTGGTGAGACCCAGTACTTC
>TRBV4-2|14|NA|NA|TRBJ1-1
CASSQDTGFLEAFF
TGTGCCAGCAGCCAAGATACAGGGTTTCTTGAAGCTTTCTTT
>TRBV2|12|NA|NA|TRBJ1-4
CASDRYNEKLFF
TGTGCCAGTGACAGGTACAATGAAAAACTGTTTTTT
>TRBV27|17|NA|TRBD2|TRBJ2-3
CASSFRGGRARTDTQYF
TGTGCCAGCAGTTTCAGAGGCGGGAGAGCTCGGACAGATACGCAGTATTTT
>TRBV7-3|16|once|TRBD2|TRBJ2-4
CASSLGLAGGKNIQYF
TGTGCCAGCAGCTTAGGACTAGCGGGAGGGAAAAACATTCAGTACTTC
>TRBV6-1|13|NA|NA|TRBJ2-1
CASTNQVLGEQFF
TGTGCCAGCACCAATCAGGTACTTGGTGAGCAGTTCTTC
>TRBV28|16|once|TRBD1|TRBJ1-2
CASSGRGTGIQNGYTF
TGTGCCAGCAGTGGACGGGGGACAGGGATTCAGAATGGCTACACCTTC
>TRBV4-3|16|many|TRBD2|TRBJ2-1
CASSQDPGEGYNEQFF
TGCGCCAGCAGCCAAGATCCGGGGGAGGGATACAATGAGCAGTTCTTC
>TRBV18|15|NA|TRBD1|TRBJ2-1
CASSRGTGGIREQFF
TGTGCCAGCTCACGCGGGACAGGGGGTATCAGAGAGCAGTTCTTC
>TRBV6-1|15|NA|TRBD2|TRBJ2-3
CASLHGGRGSDTQYF
TGTGCCAGCCTCCACGGCGGGAGGGGATCAGATACGCAGTATTTT
>TRBV25-1|17|few|TRBD1|TRBJ2-1
CASSESGVEGTAHEQFF
TGTGCCAGCAGTGAATCCGGTGTCGAGGGGACAGCGCATGAGCAGTTCTTC
>TRBV7-9|15|NA|TRBD1|TRBJ2-7
CASSLEGQVGDEQYF
TGTGCCAGCAGCTTAGAAGGACAGGTTGGCGACGAGCAGTACTTC
>TRBV19|17|NA|TRBD2|TRBJ2-1
CASSILAGFSSYNEQFF
TGTGCCAGTAGTATTTTAGCGGGATTTTCCTCCTACAATGAGCAGTTCTTC
>TRBV9|16|NA|TRBD2|TRBJ2-3
CASSVVSSGSADTQYF
TGTGCCAGCAGCGTAGTGTCTAGCGGGAGCGCAGATACGCAGTATTTT
>TRBV6-5|16|NA|NA|TRBJ2-6
CASSYFSGAGANVLTF
TGTGCCAGCAGTTACTTTAGCGGAGCGGGGGCCAACGTCCTGACTTTC
>TRBV20-1|11|NA|NA|TRBJ2-1
CSATNRNEQFF
TGCAGTGCTACCAACAGAAATGAGCAGTTCTTC
>TRBV4-2|16|once|NA|TRBJ2-7
CASSQDQTGKKMEQYF
TGTGCCAGCAGCCAAGATCAAACGGGGAAGAAGATGGAGCAGTACTTC